There are a few counts of the clone carrying this T cell receptor beta chain. Its cognate antigen is unknown. The data originate from a study of CD8 T cells in ankylosing spondylitis. The authors made TCR beta libraries by quantitative 5'-RACE with molecular barcodes. MiXCR, run by TCRdb on the 5' RACE reads, gives a single entry per CDR3 protein. Of some 220,000 distinct CDR3 sequences listed, less than 9.5% were seen once; the top ten hold 4.5% to 5%. Overall study results and limits: Disease-linked clones reportedly showed significant enrichment in matched ankylosing spondylitis synovial fluid.

This CDR3 has 14 residues. V shed 5 bases, J shed 3 bases, and the junction held 7 bases outside the gene matches. The germline V gene encodes CDR1 GTSNPN and CDR2 SVGIG (reference sequence). This TCR derives from a female donor with ankylosing spondylitis or in good health (not recorded which). Sample: blood, either unsorted or a sorted T cell fraction (not recorded which). V is TRBV30 and J is TRBJ1-1, with 9 bases that match TRBD1. The CDR3 coding sequence is TGTGCCTGGGACCCGGGACAGGGAGACACTGAAGCTTTCTTT. As protein: CAWDPGQGDTEAFF.